This T cell receptor (beta chain) originates from a study of cytotoxic CD8 clonotypes in ibrutinib-treated CLL. This clone showed up just once. Germline V gene lookup returns CDR1 SQVTM and CDR2 ANQGSEA. CDR3 length: 14 amino acids. V trimming: 5 bases; J trimming: 5 bases; junction bases outside the gene matches: 9. Libraries were prepared by immunoSEQ multiplex PCR; TCRdb keeps only in-frame clonotypes and omits some of them. Of some 200,000 clones in the sample, roughly 73% were seen once. The V and J genes are TRBV29-1 and TRBJ2-7; TRBD1 matches 10 bases. This TCR was sampled from a human donor with chronic lymphocytic leukemia. The sample in question was PBMCs, obtained after 12 months of ibrutinib treatment. CDR3 DNA: TGCAGCGTTAAGGACGGGACAGGGGCCCACGAGCAGTACTTC. It translates to CSVKDGTGAHEQYF.